Included here is one T cell receptor beta chain sequence, with context. Antigen unknown. This record belongs to a study of regulatory T cells in long-lasting Graves disease. Study results and limitations: The persistent group shared around 2,600 public clonotypes, more than the 950 to 1,000 shared by new patients. Preferential use of TRBV28, TRBJ1-2 and TRBJ2-5 was seen in persistent disease.

Construction of TCR beta libraries relied on iRepertoire HTBI primers and on Arm-PCR targeting CDR3 regions. Authors' methods: Overall, samples carried approximately 60 TRBV and about 15 TRBJ segments. Each CDR3 protein is one row after TCRdb ran MiXCR on the multiplex PCR reads. The V and J calls shown here were made by TCRdb, not taken from the authors' results. The table has roughly 490,000 distinct CDR3 sequences, approximately 22% seen once; the top ten hold around 12%. Specified time point: persistent/refractory GD, antithyroid drugs over 5 years with positive TRAb. There was RNA extracted from PBMCs, and the TCR library was made from it. It was American Thyroid Association guidelines that determined Graves' disease diagnosis. The CDR3 sequence is 18 residues long. The trim removed 2 bases at V and 2 bases at J, leaving 11 bases unmatched. CDR1 and CDR2 (germline): SGHNT, YENEEA.

This specimen consisted of peripheral blood mononuclear cells (PBMCs), obtained when the disease was refractory, from a patient treated with antithyroid drugs. The TCR comes from a female donor with Graves disease. The V and J genes are TRBV11-3 and TRBJ2-5, with 10 positions matching TRBD2. As DNA, the CDR3 is TGTGCCAGCAGCTTATCCAGCGGGGGGGGACCCACTCAAGAGACCCAGTACTTC. This sequence encodes CASSLSSGGGPTQETQYF.